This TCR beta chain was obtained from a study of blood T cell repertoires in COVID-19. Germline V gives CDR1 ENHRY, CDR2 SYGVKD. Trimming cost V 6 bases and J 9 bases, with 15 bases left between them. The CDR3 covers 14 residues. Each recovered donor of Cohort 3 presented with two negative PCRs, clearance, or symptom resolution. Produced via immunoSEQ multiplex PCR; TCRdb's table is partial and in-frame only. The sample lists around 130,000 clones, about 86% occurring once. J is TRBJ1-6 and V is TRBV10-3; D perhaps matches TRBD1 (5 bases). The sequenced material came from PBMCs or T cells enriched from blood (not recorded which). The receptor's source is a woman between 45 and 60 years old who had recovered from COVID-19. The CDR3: CAIRSMEGSSPLHF. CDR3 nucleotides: TGTGCCATCAGGAGCATGGAGGGGAGTTCACCCCTCCACTTT.